The 20 T cell receptor beta chains below were found in one sample sequenced in a study of blood T cell repertoires in COVID-19. Assay: immunoSEQ multiplex PCR; the TCRdb copy retains only in-frame clones and omits some. The table records around 210,000 clones, about four fifths of them present only once. Input material: peripheral blood. All receptors derive from a woman at least 80 years old with COVID-19, enrolled during active disease.

This chain uses TRBV5-1 with TRBJ1-4; 7 bases are shared with TRBD1. This CDR3 region has 13 residues. The J segment lost 8 bases and the V segment lost 4 bases, leaving 5 bases of the junction unmatched. Looked up from germline, CDR1 is SGHRS and CDR2 is YFSETQ. CDR3 residues: CASSVGTAEKLFF. The DNA for the CDR3 is TGCGCCAGCAGCGTAGGGACAGCGGAAAAACTGTTTTTT.

The CDR3: CASSLGPTDYNEQFF. CDR3 in DNA: TGCGCCAGCAGCTTGGGACCGACAGACTACAATGAGCAGTTCTTC. V usage is TRBV5-1 and J usage is TRBJ2-1, with D tentatively TRBD1 (5 bases). CDR1 and CDR2 from the germline V gene are SGHRS and YFSETQ. The CDR3 consists of 15 residues. V dropped 0 bases and J dropped 3 bases, with 10 bases sitting between them.

The chain carries TRBV10-3 and TRBJ2-7, with a weak D call TRBD1 (8 bases). V was clipped by 8 bases and J by 7 bases, with 30 bases between them. This CDR3 is 17 amino acids long. Germline V gene data show CDR1 as ENHRY and CDR2 as SYGVKD. The CDR3 DNA is TGTGCCATCTCGGCCGGACAGGGAGGGCGTGCGTCCGGGGAGCAGTACTTC. This codes for CAISAGQGGRASGEQYF.

The V and J genes are TRBV6-2 or TRBV6-3 and TRBJ1-6; D is undetermined. CDR3 length equals 14 residues. Germline values: CDR1 MNHEY, CDR2 SVGEGT. The V gene lost 4 bases and the J gene lost 7 bases, with 11 bases spanning the gap. Here the CDR3 DNA reads TGTGCCAGCAGTTTGGCAGGCCGAAATTCACCCCTCCACTTT. It specifies CASSLAGRNSPLHF.

The gene calls are TRBV2 and TRBJ1-6; D unresolved. The CDR3 has 13 amino acids. With 7 bases removed from V and 6 bases from J, the gap between germline ends came to 10 bases. Looked up from germline, CDR1 is SNHLY and CDR2 is FYNNEI. The CDR3 sequence is CASNEGPNSPLHF. The CDR3 DNA is TGTGCCAGCAACGAGGGCCCTAATTCACCCCTCCACTTT.

The gene calls are TRBV6-2 or TRBV6-3 and TRBJ2-5; no firm D call. The CDR3 loop spans 14 amino acids. Per germline, CDR1 MNHEY and CDR2 SVGEGT. The V gene lost 6 bases and the J gene lost 0 bases, with 11 bases spanning the gap. Here the CDR3 reads CASSSRGYQETQYF. CDR3 in DNA: TGTGCCAGCAGCTCCCGAGGTTACCAAGAGACCCAGTACTTC.

The V call is TRBV27, the J call TRBJ1-1; D might be TRBD1 (6 bases). Trimming shortened V by 6 bases and J by 1 base, and 9 bases separated the two germline ends. CDR1 and CDR2 (germline): MNHEY, SMNVEV (reference sequence). This CDR3 contains 13 residues. CDR3 bases: TGTGCCAGCAGCCTACAGGGGAACACTGAAGCTTTCTTT. Translating it yields CASSLQGNTEAFF.

The chain has TRBV7-6 and TRBJ1-4; D unclear. The V and J ends lost 8 bases and 6 bases respectively, with 13 bases between them. This CDR3 is built from 13 residues. CDR1 and CDR2 (germline): SGHVS, FNYEAQ. CDR3 region: CASGPGFYEKLFF. CDR3 DNA: TGTGCCAGCGGTCCGGGTTTCTATGAAAAACTGTTTTTT.

This clone was counted a few times. The chain uses TRBV5-5 and TRBJ1-2; D gene ambiguous. Germline V gene sequence: CDR1 SGHKS, CDR2 YYEKEE (reference sequence). Between the trimmed V and J ends, which lost 0 bases and 7 bases, there was a span of 10 bases. The CDR3 consists of 13 residues. The CDR3 region has the DNA TGTGCCAGCAGCTTGGGGTCTAGTGGTGGCTACACCTTC. The encoded protein is CASSLGSSGGYTF.

This chain links TRBV27 with TRBJ1-4; 7 positions agree with TRBD1. Germline CDR1 and CDR2: MNHEY and SMNVEV (reference sequence). V dropped 6 bases and J dropped 2; count of bases not matched to a gene: 3. This CDR3 contains 14 residues. CDR3 sequence reads: CASSHRGTNEKLFF. CDR3 coding DNA: TGTGCCAGCAGCCACAGGGGCACTAATGAAAAACTGTTTTTT.

This chain links TRBV2 with TRBJ1-2; weak D call: TRBD1 (5 bases). V was pared by 11 bases and J by 0 bases, with 13 bases between. Germline V gene lookup returns CDR1 SNHLY and CDR2 FYNNEI. This CDR3 has 13 amino acids. CDR3 bases: TGTGCCGCAGCGACGGACACTAACTATGGCTACACCTTC. It yields the protein CAAATDTNYGYTF.

The V and J genes are TRBV29-1 and TRBJ2-1; D is unresolved. CDR3 length equals 14 residues. In germline, CDR1 is SQVTM, CDR2 ANQGSEA. V was shortened by 5 bases and J by 2 bases, with 13 bases between the two germline ends. The CDR3: CSVLTDVPYNEQFF. The CDR3 DNA is TGCAGCGTTTTAACAGACGTACCCTACAATGAGCAGTTCTTC.

V is TRBV19 and J is TRBJ2-5; 9 positions match TRBD1. V was pared by 4 bases and J by 5 bases, with 5 bases of the junction left unmatched. CDR1 LNHDA and CDR2 SQIVND come from the germline V gene (reference sequence). The CDR3 has 14 amino acids. The CDR3 coding sequence is TGTGCCAGTAGTAGAAACAGGGGGCCTGAGACCCAGTACTTC. Translating it yields CASSRNRGPETQYF.

The chain is built from TRBV3-1 (or the pseudogene TRBV3-2) and TRBJ2-3, with TRBD2 as a possible D gene (6 bases). Germline V gene lookup returns CDR1 LGHDT and CDR2 YNNKEL (reference sequence). This CDR3 region has 14 residues. V was trimmed by 4 bases and J by 2 bases, leaving 10 bases between them. CDR3 loop: CASSRGTLTDTQYF. Here the CDR3 DNA reads TGTGCCAGCAGCCGTGGGACTCTCACAGATACGCAGTATTTT.

J is TRBJ1-1 and V is TRBV7-9; D gene uncertain. The CDR3 covers 15 residues. CDR1 and CDR2 (germline): SEHNR, FQNEAQ (reference sequence). V was clipped by 1 base and J by 6 bases, with 15 bases between them. In DNA, the CDR3 is TGTGCCAGCAGCTTAGATGGAAGGGTGAGGGCTGAAGCTTTCTTT. Its protein is CASSLDGRVRAEAFF.

A single count supports this clone. The genes are TRBV4-1 and TRBJ2-2, with 11 bases matching TRBD2. The trim removed 3 bases at V and 2 bases at J, leaving 8 bases unmatched. This CDR3 comprises 18 residues. Germline lookup yields CDR1 MGHRA and CDR2 YSYEKL. CDR3 in amino acids: CASSQRGTSGGNTGELFF. In DNA form, the CDR3 reads TGCGCCAGCAGCCAGCGTGGGACTAGCGGAGGTAACACCGGGGAGCTGTTTTTT.

The chain is built from TRBV3-1 (or the pseudogene TRBV3-2) and TRBJ2-3; 9 bases map to TRBD2. The length of the CDR3 is 16 residues. V was clipped by 5 bases and J by 2 bases; unmatched bases: 8. Germline loops: CDR1 LGHDT, CDR2 YNNKEL (reference sequence). CDR3 protein: CASSSIAGAVTDTQYF. CDR3 bases: TGTGCCAGCAGCTCTATAGCGGGGGCCGTCACAGATACGCAGTATTTT.

The chain has TRBV6-5 and TRBJ1-2, with D possibly being TRBD1 (6 bases). The CDR3 covers 14 residues. V was pared by 0 bases and J by 4 bases, with 9 bases between. Germline V gives CDR1 MNHEY, CDR2 SVGAGI. This CDR3 reads CASSYSRGTYGYTF. The CDR3 DNA is TGTGCCAGCAGTTACTCGAGGGGGACCTATGGCTACACCTTC.

The chain uses TRBV15 and TRBJ1-1, with 7 bases that match TRBD1. Germline loops: CDR1 LNHNV, CDR2 YYDKDF (reference sequence). V shed 6 bases, J shed 1 base, and the junction held 8 bases outside the gene matches. This CDR3 spans 15 amino acids. CDR3 protein: CATSKTAGGNTEAFF. CDR3 nucleotide sequence: TGTGCCACCAGTAAAACGGCAGGGGGGAACACTGAAGCTTTCTTT.

The chain has TRBV19 and TRBJ1-2; 7 bases match TRBD1. This CDR3 is 14 amino acids long. V was clipped by 4 bases and J by 3 bases; unmatched bases: 5. From germline, CDR1 is LNHDA and CDR2 SQIVND (reference sequence). The CDR3 reads CASSTHRGDYGYTF. CDR3 sequence (DNA): TGTGCCAGTAGTACCCACAGGGGAGACTATGGCTACACCTTC.